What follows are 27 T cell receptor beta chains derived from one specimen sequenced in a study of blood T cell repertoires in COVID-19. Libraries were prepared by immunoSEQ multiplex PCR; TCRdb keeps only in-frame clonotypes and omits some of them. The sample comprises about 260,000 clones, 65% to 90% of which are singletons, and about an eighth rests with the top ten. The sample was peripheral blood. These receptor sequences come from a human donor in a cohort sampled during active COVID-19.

The CDR3 DNA reads as TGTGCCAGCAGTGAAACGGGAGGGCCGAATGAGCAGTTCTTC. Its protein is CASSETGGPNEQFF. V is TRBV6-4 and J is TRBJ2-1; 8 nucleotides align to TRBD2. The junction had 5 bases not matched to a gene; V was cut back by 3 bases and J by 7 bases. Germline CDR1 is MRHNA and CDR2 is SNTAGT. This CDR3 has 14 residues.

The CDR3 is CASSISVAGAGTGELFF. The CDR3 coding sequence is TGTGCCAGCAGCATCTCAGTAGCGGGAGCTGGCACCGGGGAGCTGTTTTTT. The V call is TRBV13, the J call TRBJ2-2; 9 bases are a match to TRBD2. The CDR3 runs 17 residues. Germline loops: CDR1 PRHDT, CDR2 FYEKMQ (reference sequence). Trimming removed 5 bases from V and 4 bases from J; junction bases left unmatched: 11.

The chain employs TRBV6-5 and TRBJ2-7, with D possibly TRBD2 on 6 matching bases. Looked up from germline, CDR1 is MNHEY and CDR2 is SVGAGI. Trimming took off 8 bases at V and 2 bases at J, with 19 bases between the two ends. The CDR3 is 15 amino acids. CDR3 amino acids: CASRSGLARAYEQYF. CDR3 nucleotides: TGTGCCAGCCGTAGTGGCCTAGCGAGGGCCTACGAGCAGTACTTC.

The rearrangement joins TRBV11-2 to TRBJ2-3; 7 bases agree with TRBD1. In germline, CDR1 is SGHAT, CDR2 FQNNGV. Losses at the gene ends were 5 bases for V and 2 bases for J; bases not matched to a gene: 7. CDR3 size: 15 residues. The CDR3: CASSARQGNTDTQYF. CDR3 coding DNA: TGTGCCAGCAGCGCAAGACAGGGCAACACAGATACGCAGTATTTT.

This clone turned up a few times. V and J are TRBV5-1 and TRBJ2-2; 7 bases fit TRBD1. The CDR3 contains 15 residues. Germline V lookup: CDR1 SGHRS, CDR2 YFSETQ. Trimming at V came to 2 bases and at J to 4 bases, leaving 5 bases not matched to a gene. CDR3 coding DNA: TGCGCCAGCAGCTTCCAGGGGGATAGCACCGGGGAGCTGTTTTTT. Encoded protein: CASSFQGDSTGELFF.

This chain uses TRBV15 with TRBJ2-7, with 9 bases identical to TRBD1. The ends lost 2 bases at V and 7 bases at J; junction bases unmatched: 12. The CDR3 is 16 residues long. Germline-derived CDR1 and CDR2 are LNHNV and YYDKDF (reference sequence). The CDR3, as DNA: TGTGCCACCAGCAGATTACTCCCGGGACAGGGTGGGGAGCAGTACTTC. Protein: CATSRLLPGQGGEQYF. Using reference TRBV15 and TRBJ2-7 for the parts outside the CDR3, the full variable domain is DAMVIQNPRYQVTQFGKPVTLSCSQTLNHNVMYWYQQKSSQAPKLLFHYYDKDFNNEADTPDNFQSRRPNTSFCFLDIRSPGLGDTAMYLCATSRLLPGQGGEQYFGPGTRLTVT.

In DNA form, the CDR3 reads TGTGCCAGCAGCAACCGACTAACACACTCCTACAATGAGCAGTTCTTC. Amino acid sequence: CASSNRLTHSYNEQFF. The chain is built from TRBV3-1 (or the pseudogene TRBV3-2) and TRBJ2-1, with a tentative D call TRBD2 (5 bases). The ends were cut back, 5 bases at V and 0 bases at J, with 14 bases in the middle. This CDR3 has 16 residues. Germline V gene data show CDR1 as LGHDT and CDR2 as YNNKEL (reference sequence).

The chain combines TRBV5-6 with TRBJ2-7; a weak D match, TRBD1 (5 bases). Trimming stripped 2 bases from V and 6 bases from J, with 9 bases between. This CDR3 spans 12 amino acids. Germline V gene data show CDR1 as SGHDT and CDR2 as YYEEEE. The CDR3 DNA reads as TGTGCCAGCAGCTTCGATCAGGGCGAGCAGTACTTC. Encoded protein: CASSFDQGEQYF.

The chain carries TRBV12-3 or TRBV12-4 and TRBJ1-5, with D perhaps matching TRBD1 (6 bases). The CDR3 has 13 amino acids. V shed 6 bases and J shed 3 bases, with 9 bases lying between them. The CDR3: CASSGQYNQPQHF. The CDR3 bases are TGTGCCAGCAGCGGACAGTACAATCAGCCCCAGCATTTT.

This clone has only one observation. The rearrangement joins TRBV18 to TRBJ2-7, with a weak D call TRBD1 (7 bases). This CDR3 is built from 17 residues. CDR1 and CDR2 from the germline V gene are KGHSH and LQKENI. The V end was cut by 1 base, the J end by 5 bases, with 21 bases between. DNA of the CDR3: TGTGCCAGCTCACCACTAGCGGCCCGGACAGGAGTTAACGAGCAGTACTTC. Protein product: CASSPLAARTGVNEQYF.

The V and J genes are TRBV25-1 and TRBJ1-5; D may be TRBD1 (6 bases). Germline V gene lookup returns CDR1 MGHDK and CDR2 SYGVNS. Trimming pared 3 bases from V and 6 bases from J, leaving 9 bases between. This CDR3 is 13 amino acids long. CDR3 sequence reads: CASSEGTFQPQHF. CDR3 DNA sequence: TGTGCCAGCAGTGAGGGGACATTTCAGCCCCAGCATTTT.

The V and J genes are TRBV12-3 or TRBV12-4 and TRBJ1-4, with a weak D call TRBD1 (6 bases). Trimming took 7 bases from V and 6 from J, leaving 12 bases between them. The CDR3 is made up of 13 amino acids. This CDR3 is CASKGVEDEKLFF. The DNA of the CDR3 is TGTGCCAGCAAGGGGGTTGAAGATGAAAAACTGTTTTTT.

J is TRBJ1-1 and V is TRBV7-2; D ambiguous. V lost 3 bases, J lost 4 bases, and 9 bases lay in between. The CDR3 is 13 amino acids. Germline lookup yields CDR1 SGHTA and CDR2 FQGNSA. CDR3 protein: CASSFTSGTEAFF. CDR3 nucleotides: TGTGCCAGCAGCTTTACGTCGGGCACTGAAGCTTTCTTT.

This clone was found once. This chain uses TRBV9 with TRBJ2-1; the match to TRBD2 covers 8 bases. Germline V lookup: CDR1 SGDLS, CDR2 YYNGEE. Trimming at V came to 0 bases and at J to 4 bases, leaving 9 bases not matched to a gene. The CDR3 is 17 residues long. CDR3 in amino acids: CASSVDYSGRVYNEQFF. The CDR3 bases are TGTGCCAGCAGCGTAGACTACTCCGGGAGGGTTTACAATGAGCAGTTCTTC.

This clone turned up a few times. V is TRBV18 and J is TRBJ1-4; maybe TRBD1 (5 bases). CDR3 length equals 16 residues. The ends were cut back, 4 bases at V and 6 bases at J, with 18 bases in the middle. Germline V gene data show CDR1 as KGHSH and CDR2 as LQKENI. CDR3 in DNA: TGTGCCAGCTCACAAGGGACTAAGTCTTCGCATGAAAAACTGTTTTTT. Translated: CASSQGTKSSHEKLFF.

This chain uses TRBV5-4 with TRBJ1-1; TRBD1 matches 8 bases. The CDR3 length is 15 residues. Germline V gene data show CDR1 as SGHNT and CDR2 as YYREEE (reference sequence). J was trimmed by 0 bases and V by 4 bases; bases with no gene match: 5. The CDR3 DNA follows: TGTGCCAGCAGCCACAGGGGGGGAGTGAACACTGAAGCTTTCTTT. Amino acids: CASSHRGGVNTEAFF.

In DNA, the CDR3 is TGTGCCACCAGCAAGATAAAAAAGGACTCCCATGAGCAGTTCTTC. Amino acid sequence: CATSKIKKDSHEQFF. V usage is TRBV15 and J usage is TRBJ2-1; TRBD2 is a possible D gene (5 bases). The germline V gene has CDR1 LNHNV and CDR2 YYDKDF (reference sequence). This CDR3 is 15 amino acids long. V lost 4 bases and J lost 8, with 18 bases in between.

The CDR3 nucleotides read TGTGCCAGCTCGAGACTCGGCTATGGCTACACCTTC. This encodes CASSRLGYGYTF. The chain couples TRBV21-1 to TRBJ1-2. TRBV21-1 is a pseudogene. The CDR3 extends over 12 amino acids.

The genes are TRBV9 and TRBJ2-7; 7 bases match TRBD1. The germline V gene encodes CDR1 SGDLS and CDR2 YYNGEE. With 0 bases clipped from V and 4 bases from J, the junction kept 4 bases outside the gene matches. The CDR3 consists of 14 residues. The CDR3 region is CASSVGGGLYEQYF. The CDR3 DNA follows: TGTGCCAGCAGCGTAGGAGGGGGCCTTTACGAGCAGTACTTC.

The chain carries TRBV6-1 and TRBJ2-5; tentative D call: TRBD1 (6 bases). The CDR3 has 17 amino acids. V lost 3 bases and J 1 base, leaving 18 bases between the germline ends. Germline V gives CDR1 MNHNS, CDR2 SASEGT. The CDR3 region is CASSEVPPGTLQETQYF. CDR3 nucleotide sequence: TGTGCCAGCAGTGAGGTGCCTCCCGGGACACTCCAAGAGACCCAGTACTTC.

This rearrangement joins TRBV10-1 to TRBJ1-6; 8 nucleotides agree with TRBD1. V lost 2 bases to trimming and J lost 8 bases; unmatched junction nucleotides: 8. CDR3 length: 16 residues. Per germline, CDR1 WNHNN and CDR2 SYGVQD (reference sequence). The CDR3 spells CASSESIGTGHSPLHF. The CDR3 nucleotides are TGCGCCAGCAGTGAGAGTATTGGGACAGGTCATTCACCCCTCCACTTT.

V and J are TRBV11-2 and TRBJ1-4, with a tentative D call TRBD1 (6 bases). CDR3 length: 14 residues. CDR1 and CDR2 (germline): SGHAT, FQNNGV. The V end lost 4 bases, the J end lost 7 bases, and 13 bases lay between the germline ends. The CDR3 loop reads CASSSTGLLEKLFF. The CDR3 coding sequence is TGTGCCAGCAGCTCGACAGGTCTGCTTGAAAAACTGTTTTTT.

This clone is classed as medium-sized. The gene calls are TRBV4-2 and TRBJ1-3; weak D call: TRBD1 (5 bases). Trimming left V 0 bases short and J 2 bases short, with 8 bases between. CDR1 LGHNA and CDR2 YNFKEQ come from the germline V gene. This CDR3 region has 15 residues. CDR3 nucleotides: TGTGCCAGCAGCCAAGAGAGCAGGGCTGGAAACACCATATATTTT. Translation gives CASSQESRAGNTIYF.

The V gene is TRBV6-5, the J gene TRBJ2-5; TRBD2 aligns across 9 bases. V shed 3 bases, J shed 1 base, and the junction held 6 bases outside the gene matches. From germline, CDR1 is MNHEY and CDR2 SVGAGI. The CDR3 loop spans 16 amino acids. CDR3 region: CASSYAAGGGQETQYF. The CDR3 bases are TGTGCCAGCAGTTATGCGGCGGGAGGGGGCCAAGAGACCCAGTACTTC.

The CDR3 loop is CASSSPAGGLQPQHF. Written as DNA, the CDR3 is TGTGCCAGCAGTTCGCCCGCCGGGGGGCTTCAGCCCCAGCATTTT. This rearrangement joins TRBV6-2 or TRBV6-3 to TRBJ1-5; D perhaps matches TRBD1 (6 bases). CDR1 and CDR2 (germline): MNHEY, SVGEGT. This CDR3 has 15 amino acids. Trimming cost V 4 bases and J 6 bases, with 16 bases left between them.

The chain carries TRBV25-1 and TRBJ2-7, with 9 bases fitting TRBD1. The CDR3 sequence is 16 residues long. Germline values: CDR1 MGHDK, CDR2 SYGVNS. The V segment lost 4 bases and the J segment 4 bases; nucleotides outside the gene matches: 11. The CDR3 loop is CASSGDRGAKRYEQYF. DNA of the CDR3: TGTGCCAGCAGTGGAGACAGGGGGGCGAAGAGATACGAGCAGTACTTC.

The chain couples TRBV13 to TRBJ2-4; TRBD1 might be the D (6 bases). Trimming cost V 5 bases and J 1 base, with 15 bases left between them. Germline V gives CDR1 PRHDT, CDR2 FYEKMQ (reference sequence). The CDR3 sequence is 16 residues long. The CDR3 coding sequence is TGTGCCAGCAGCCCACAGGGTTGGATGGCCAAAAACATTCAGTACTTC. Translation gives CASSPQGWMAKNIQYF.